The present T cell receptor (beta chain) was sequenced within a study of blood T cell repertoires in COVID-19. The repertoire was sequenced with immunoSEQ multiplex PCR; TCRdb's copy has only in-frame clones and lacks some. This sample yields 300,000 to 400,000 clones, of which roughly 90% are seen a single time; around 2.7% belongs to the top ten. Trimming left V 3 bases short and J 7 bases short, with 13 bases between. Germline values: CDR1 ENHRY, CDR2 SYGVKD. CDR3 length: 14 amino acids. The receptor was isolated from a man in his sixties who had recovered from COVID-19. Sequencing was done on a sample of PBMCs or T cells enriched from blood (not recorded which). The V call is TRBV10-3, the J call TRBJ1-5; maybe TRBD1 (5 bases). The CDR3: CAISEGSGGQPQHF. The CDR3, as DNA: TGTGCCATCAGTGAAGGGTCCGGGGGACAGCCCCAGCATTTT.